This T cell receptor beta chain was documented in a study of shared clonotypes between healthy human individuals. Study background: Per donor, three plates held CD4 naive cells, three held CD4 memory, two held CD8 naive and one held CD8 memory. The study, taken as a whole, reports: Relative to clonotypes present in all four donors, those not shared had lower generation probabilities.

Investigators spread the genomic DNA of each subset evenly over several immunoSEQ plates. Sequenced by immunoSEQ multiplex PCR; TCRdb stores in-frame clones only, minus some. The data contain 600,000 to 750,000 clones, 90% of them singletons. The V gene's germline CDR1 is SGHTA and CDR2 FQGNSA. V lost 5 bases and J lost 3, with 17 bases in between. CDR3 length: 15 residues. What CD8 memory combined were CD45RO+ cells and CCR7-negative CD45RA+ TemRA cells. To note about this clone: Antigen unknown.

The sample comprised memory CD8+ T cells from PBMCs. This sample's subset: CD45RO+ cells pooled with CCR7-negative TemRA cells. This rearrangement joins TRBV7-2 to TRBJ2-7, with D unclear. This sequence was found in a man aged 18 to 30 in good health. Some clones in this sample may be carry-over from other donors' samples. DNA for the CDR3: TGTGCCAGCAGCGGCATGGGCAAACGAAGCTACGAGCAGTACTTC. Protein: CASSGMGKRSYEQYF.